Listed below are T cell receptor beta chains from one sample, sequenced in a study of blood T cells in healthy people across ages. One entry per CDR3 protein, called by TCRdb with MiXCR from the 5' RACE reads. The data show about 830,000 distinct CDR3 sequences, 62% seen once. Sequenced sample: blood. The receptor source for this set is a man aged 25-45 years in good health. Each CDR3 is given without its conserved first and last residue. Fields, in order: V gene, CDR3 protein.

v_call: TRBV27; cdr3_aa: ASSYPRQGGYEQF
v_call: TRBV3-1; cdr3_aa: ASSQGAPTSGLQTQY
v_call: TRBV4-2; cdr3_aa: ASSQESNQPRH
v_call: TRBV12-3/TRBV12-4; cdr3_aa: ASSPGSLEQY
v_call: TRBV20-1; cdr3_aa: SARNGDQPQH
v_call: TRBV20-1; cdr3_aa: SASGQGSSYEQY
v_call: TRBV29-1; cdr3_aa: SVVGGMYNEQF
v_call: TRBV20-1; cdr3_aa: SRRRAPISGGEETQY
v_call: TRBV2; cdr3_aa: ASSGDWGQETQY
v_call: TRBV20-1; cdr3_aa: SARDTGNYGYT
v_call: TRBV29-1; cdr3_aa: SVENRGTEQF
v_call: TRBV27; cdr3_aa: ASRLRDRDSGYT
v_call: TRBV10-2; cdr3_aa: ASSDAGLHTDTQY
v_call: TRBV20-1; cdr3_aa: SASPTPGQGPSGAF
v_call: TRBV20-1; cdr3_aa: SRQGNSYNEQF
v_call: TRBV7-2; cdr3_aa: ASSWDIGGGTDTQY
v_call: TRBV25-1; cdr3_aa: ASSGFHGGYT
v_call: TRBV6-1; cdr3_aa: ASSEAYTQY
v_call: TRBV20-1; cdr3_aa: SARLPGGGMETQY
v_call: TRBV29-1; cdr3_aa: SVQGGYYNEQF
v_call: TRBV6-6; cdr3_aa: ASSYHYSNQPQH
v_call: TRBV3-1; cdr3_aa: ASSQEKWGRVNTEAF
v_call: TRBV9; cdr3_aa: ASSVGSGFSYEQY
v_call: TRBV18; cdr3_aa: ASSPVDTQETQY
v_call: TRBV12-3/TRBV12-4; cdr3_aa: ASSLGRELQETQY
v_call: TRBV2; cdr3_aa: ANSEATGGKLYEQY
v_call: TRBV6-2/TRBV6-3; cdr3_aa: ASSASPQRGGPQETQY
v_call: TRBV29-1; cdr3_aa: SVATEPNTGELF
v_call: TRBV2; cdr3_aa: ASTGQLNTEAF
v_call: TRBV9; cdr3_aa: ASSVEASGELF
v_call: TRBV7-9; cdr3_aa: ASSNRGLEGEQY
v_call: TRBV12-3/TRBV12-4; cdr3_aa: ASRWTSGGADNEQF
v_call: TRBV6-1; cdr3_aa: ASERGGRNEQY
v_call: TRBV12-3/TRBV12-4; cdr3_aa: ASSLTGTSVSDTQY
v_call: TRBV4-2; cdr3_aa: ASSQTAGSGETQY
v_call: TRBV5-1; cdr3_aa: ASSSPDSSYEQY
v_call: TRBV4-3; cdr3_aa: ASSQENRGRFSGANVLT
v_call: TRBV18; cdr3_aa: ASSPPRGTGEETQY
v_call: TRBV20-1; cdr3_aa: SAYAPGELF
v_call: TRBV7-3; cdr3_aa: ASSLKGESAQY
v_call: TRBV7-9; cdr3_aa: ASSKLAGQGVGYGYT
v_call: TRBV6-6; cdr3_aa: ASSFTRGGPSTDTQY